This T cell receptor (beta chain) was retrieved from a study of blood T cell repertoires in COVID-19. Study at large: Researchers got acute and convalescent COVID-19 samples from the United States, Italy and Spain. Nucleic acid was either cDNA or gDNA, and it came from T cells, B-cell-depleted T cells, or PBMCs.

In the original workflow: Counts of nucleated cells, estimated from reference gene primer amplification, were obtained. Produced via immunoSEQ multiplex PCR; TCRdb's table is partial and in-frame only. V and J calls and clone size are given by that table; D and trimming were obtained from the DNA. The data contain over 50,000 clones, 85% to 90% of them seen just once; the ten biggest clones take up 25% to 30%. Germline V gene lookup returns CDR1 SGHNT and CDR2 YENEEA. This CDR3 contains 13 residues. The V end was cut by 2 bases, the J end by 5 bases, with 10 bases between. The rearrangement joins TRBV11-3 to TRBJ2-7; TRBD1 is a possible D gene (6 bases). This TCR derives from a human donor in a cohort sampled during active COVID-19. Source material: peripheral blood. DNA for the CDR3: TGTGCCAGCAGCTTAACAGGGTTGAACGAGCAGTACTTC. Amino acid sequence: CASSLTGLNEQYF.